Detailed here is one T cell receptor beta chain. The data stem from a study of PD-L1 blockade in urothelial cancer. The assay was immunoSEQ multiplex PCR, and TCRdb's table has in-frame clones only and misses some. The sample includes 70,000 or so clones, about 90% of them seen just once. Time point in this sample: pretreatment peripheral blood. From germline, CDR1 is SNHLY and CDR2 FYNNEI. The V gene lost 7 bases and the J gene lost 2 bases, with 23 bases spanning the gap. There are 17 residues in the CDR3. The receptor was derived from a man in his 70s with urothelial cancer. This specimen consisted of PBMCs, obtained around atezolizumab (anti-PD-L1) treatment. This chain connects TRBV2 to TRBJ1-2, with a tentative D call TRBD1 (5 bases). CDR3 loop: CASMSYVGAALNYGYTF. The CDR3 bases are TGTGCCAGCATGTCCTACGTTGGGGCGGCCCTAAACTATGGCTACACCTTC.